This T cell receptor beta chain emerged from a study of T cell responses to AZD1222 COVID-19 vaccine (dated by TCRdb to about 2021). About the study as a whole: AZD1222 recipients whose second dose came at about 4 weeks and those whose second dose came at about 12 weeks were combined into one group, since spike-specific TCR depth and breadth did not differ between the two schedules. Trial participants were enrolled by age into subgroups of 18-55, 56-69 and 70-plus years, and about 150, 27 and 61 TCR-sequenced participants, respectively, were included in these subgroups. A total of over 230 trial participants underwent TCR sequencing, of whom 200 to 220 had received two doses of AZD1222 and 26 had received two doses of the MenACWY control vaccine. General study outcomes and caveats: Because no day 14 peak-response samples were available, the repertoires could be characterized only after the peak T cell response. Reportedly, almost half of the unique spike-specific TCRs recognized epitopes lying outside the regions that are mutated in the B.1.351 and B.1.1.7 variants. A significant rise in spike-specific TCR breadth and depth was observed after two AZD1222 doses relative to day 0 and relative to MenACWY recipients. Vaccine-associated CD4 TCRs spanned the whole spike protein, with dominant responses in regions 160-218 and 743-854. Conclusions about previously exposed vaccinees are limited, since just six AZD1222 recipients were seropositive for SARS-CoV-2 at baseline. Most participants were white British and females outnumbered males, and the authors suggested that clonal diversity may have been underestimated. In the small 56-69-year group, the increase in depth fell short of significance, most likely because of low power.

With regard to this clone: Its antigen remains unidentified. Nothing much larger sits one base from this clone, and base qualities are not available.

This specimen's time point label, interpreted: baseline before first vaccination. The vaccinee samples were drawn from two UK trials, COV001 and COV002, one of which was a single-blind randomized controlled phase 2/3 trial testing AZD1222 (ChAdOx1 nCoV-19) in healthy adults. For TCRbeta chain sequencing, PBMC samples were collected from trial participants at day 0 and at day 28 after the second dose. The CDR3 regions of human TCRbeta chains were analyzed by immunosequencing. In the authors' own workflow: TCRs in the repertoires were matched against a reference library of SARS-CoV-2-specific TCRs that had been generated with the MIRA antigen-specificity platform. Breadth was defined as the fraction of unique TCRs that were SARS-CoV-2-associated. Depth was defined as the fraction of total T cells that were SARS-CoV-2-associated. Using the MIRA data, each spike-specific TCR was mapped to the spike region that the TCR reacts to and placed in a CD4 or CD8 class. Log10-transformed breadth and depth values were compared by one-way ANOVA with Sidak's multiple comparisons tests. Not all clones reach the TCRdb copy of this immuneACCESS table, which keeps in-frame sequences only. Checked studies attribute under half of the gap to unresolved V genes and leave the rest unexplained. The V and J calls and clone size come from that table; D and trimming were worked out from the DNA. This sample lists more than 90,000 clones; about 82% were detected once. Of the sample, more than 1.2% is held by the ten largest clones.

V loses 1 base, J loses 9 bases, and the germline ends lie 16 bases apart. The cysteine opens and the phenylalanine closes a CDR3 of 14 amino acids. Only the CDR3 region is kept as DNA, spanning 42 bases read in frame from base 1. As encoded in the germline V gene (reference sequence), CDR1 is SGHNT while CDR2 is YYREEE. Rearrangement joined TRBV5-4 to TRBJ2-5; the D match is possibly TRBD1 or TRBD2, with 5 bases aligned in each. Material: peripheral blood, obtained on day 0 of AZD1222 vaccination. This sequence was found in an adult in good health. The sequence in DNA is TGTGCCAGCAGCTTGACCGGGACCCCCCTTTCCCAGTACTTC. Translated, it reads CASSLTGTPLSQYF. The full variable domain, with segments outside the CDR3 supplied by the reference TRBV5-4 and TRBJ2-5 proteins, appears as ETGVTQSPTHLIKTRGQQVTLRCSSQSGHNTVSWYQQALGQGPQFIFQYYREEENGRGNFPPRFSGLQFPNYSSELNVNALELDDSALYLCASSLTGTPLSQYFGPGTRLLVL.